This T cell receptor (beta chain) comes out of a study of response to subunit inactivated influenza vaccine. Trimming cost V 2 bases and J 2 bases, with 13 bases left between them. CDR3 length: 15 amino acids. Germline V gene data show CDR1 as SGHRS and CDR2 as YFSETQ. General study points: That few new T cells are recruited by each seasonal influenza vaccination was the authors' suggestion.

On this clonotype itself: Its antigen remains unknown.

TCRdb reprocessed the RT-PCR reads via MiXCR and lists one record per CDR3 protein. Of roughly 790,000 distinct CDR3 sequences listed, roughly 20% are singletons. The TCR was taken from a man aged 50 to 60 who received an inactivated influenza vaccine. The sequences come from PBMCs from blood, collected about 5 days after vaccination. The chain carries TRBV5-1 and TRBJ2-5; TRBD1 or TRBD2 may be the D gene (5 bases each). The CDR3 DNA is TGCGCCAGCAGCTTTGGGGGAGCGGAGCAAGAGACCCAGTACTTC. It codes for CASSFGGAEQETQYF.